This TCR beta chain derives from a study of CXCR3-negative and CXCR3-positive naive CD8 T cells (dated by TCRdb to the late 2010s). Notes on the research overall: In total, 130 million to 150 million TRB reads were obtained, corresponding to roughly 1.5 +/- 0.3 million reads per library. Diversity and physicochemical repertoire analyses were performed on around twelve donors pooled from two independent experiments. The TRBV-TRBJ cluster analysis covered naive subsets from about 5 donors and memory cells from 3 donors. What the authors observed across the whole study: Within the same donor, TRBV-TRBJ usage looked similar between naive CXCR3-negative and CXCR3-positive cells, but memory cells had distinct patterns. Both naive subsets had comparably high repertoire diversity, while memory CD8+ T cells had much lower repertoire diversity. Freshly isolated PBMCs were used for most assays because CXCR3 expression partially decreased after cryopreservation. Surface CD5, linked to self-reactivity in mice, was comparable between naive subsets; TCR interaction strength was therefore also inferred from TRB CDR3 physicochemical properties. TRB CDR3s from CXCR3-positive naive cells showed higher hydrophobicity (lower Kidera factor 4), lower energy, and higher strength and volume indices than CXCR3-negative naive cells.

The sample was run on a NextSeq 550. The Human TCR Profiling Kit (MiLaboratory) was used to make UMI-labeled 5' RACE TRB cDNA libraries. cDNA synthesis used the entire amount of extracted RNA, and PCR amplification then used the entire amount of cDNA produced. Libraries were prepared in parallel with an identical number of PCR cycles. Per the original workflow: With a requirement of at least two reads per UMI, MIGEC and MiXCR extracted about 56,000 +/- 9,600 unique UMI-labeled TRB cDNA molecules per library. On average, each library contained about 40,000 +/- 10,000 functional in-frame TRB CDR3 nucleotide clonotypes without stop codons. After downsampling to 5000 UMI-labeled TRB molecules per sample, diversity metrics, including normalized Shannon-Wiener and Chao1, were computed in VDJtools. Clonotype-size-weighted physicochemical properties of the central five CDR3 residues (interaction energy, strength, volume and Kidera factor 4) were computed in VDJtools. Through TCRdb reprocessing, the reads give one entry per CDR3 protein sequence; DNA is omitted. These V and J calls rely on TCRdb rather than the paper's analysis. The sample table gives about 80,000 distinct CDR3 sequences. The ten largest clones add up to about 1.4% of the sample.

Worth noting for this clonotype: Its antigen is still unknown.

Each CD8+ T cell subset was flow-sorted in triplicate, with about 320,000 cells per subset placed directly into RLT lysis buffer. To exclude memory contaminants, naive CD8+ T cells were stringently defined as CD45RO-CCR7+CD27+CD95-. Peripheral blood mononuclear cells were isolated from buffy coats by standard density gradient centrifugation. A FACSAria III was used to flow-sort naive CD8+ T cells into CXCR3-negative and CXCR3-positive populations. An RNeasy Mini Kit was used to extract total RNA from the sorted cells. CDR1 and CDR2 are drawn from the germline V gene: SQVTM, ANQGSEA. The CDR3 holds 16 amino acids from the cysteine to the phenylalanine. There is no recorded DNA.

The TCR sequence derives from a human donor in good health. Some clones in this sample may be carry-over from other donors' samples. Sample: naive CXCR3- CD8+ T cells from blood. The sample's cell subset or site label is to be understood as: CD45RO-CCR7+CD27+CD95- naive CD8+ T cells lacking CXCR3 (TNR3-). The chain was built from TRBV29-1 and TRBJ2-5; TCRdb indicates TRBD1, and absent DNA this call remains unverified. This receptor carries the CDR3 CSVAPGAYEGAKTQYF.